A selection of T cell receptor beta chains follows, all from one sample in a study of T cells in Graves' hyperthyroidism and ophthalmopathy. MiXCR, applied by TCRdb to the multiplex PCR reads, yields one record per CDR3 protein. There are approximately 610,000 distinct CDR3 sequences in the sample; 14% to 15% occur only once, and around 4% lies in the top ten. The sequenced sample consisted of blood. The receptors come from a woman in her forties with Graves' ophthalmopathy. Each CDR3 is given with its conserved first and last residue. Fields, in order: J gene, V gene, CDR3 protein.

TRBJ2-4 | TRBV4-3 | CASSPNRAGGPTKNIQYF
TRBJ1-2 | TRBV9 | CASSVDRTGRRGYTF
TRBJ2-7 | TRBV4-3 | CASSQEIGRAYEQYF
TRBJ1-2 | TRBV30 | CASPATGGRSGYTF
TRBJ2-5 | TRBV7-9 | CASSLGLAEGETQYF
TRBJ2-7 | TRBV24-1 | CATSGESYEQYF
TRBJ1-3 | TRBV4-2 | CASRGPALDRGNTIYF
TRBJ2-7 | TRBV3-1 | CASSQAGEYEQYF
TRBJ2-2 | TRBV4-3 | CASSQDPTGATGELFF
TRBJ1-2 | TRBV11-2 | CASSLNSGGAHGYTF
TRBJ2-5 | TRBV28 | CASTPTGTGRETQYF
TRBJ2-5 | TRBV30 | CAWQQGLTQYF
TRBJ1-5 | TRBV12-3/TRBV12-4 | CASSSSFYQPQHF
TRBJ2-7 | TRBV28 | CASSFPRGRPYEQYF
TRBJ1-2 | TRBV6-1 | CASSDPRIGGNYGYTF
TRBJ2-5 | TRBV28 | CASSSPVLSNTQYF
TRBJ2-7 | TRBV28 | CASSSYGGESYEQYF
TRBJ2-2 | TRBV7-9 | CASSFGYVGELFF
TRBJ2-7 | TRBV4-1 | CASSQDPGQYTYEQYF
TRBJ2-7 | TRBV7-2 | CASSPWTTHSYEQYF
TRBJ2-7 | TRBV6-5 | CASSYSVTSYEQYF
TRBJ2-7 | TRBV12-3/TRBV12-4 | CASSLSSTPYEQYF
TRBJ1-3 | TRBV20-1 | CSASPQIMSGNTIYF
TRBJ2-7 | TRBV27 | CASSPGPINYEQYF